The 15 T cell receptor beta chains below all came from one sample that was sequenced in a study of breast tumors, draining lymph nodes, adjacent tissues. TCRdb processed the multiplex PCR reads anew with MiXCR; each CDR3 protein has one entry. The table lists about 110,000 distinct CDR3 sequences, roughly 29% of them singletons. Breast cancer patients provided tissue from their axillary draining lymph nodes. Sequencing was carried out using axillary lymph node tissue. The receptors here all came from a female donor with breast cancer. Some clones in this sample may be carry-over from other donors' samples.

This chain connects TRBV18 to TRBJ1-4, with TRBD1 identical over 9 bases. Germline loops: CDR1 KGHSH, CDR2 LQKENI. V was clipped by 0 bases and J by 5 bases; unmatched bases: 10. There are 18 residues in the CDR3. The CDR3 protein is CASSPPMSSGTGNEKLFF. CDR3 coding DNA: TGTGCCAGCTCACCACCCATGTCCTCCGGGACAGGGAATGAAAAACTGTTTTTT.

This clonotype was seen at least ten times. The rearrangement links TRBV10-2 to TRBJ2-2, with TRBD2 matching 14 bases. V shed 8 bases, J shed 0 bases, and the junction held 11 bases outside the gene matches. The CDR3 sequence is 19 residues long. The germline CDR1 and CDR2 sequences are WSHSY and SAAADI. CDR3 protein: CASDNTGTSGGANTGELFF. The CDR3 nucleotides read TGCGCCAGCGATAATACCGGGACTAGCGGGGGAGCGAACACCGGGGAGCTGTTTTTT.

Turning to this clonotype: The CDR3 end shows no conserved phenylalanine or tryptophan, and so a read error is likely. The chain uses TRBV19 and TRBJ1-6; the D is unclear. Germline CDR1 LNHDA, CDR2 SQIVND (reference sequence). The CDR3 sequence is 16 residues long. CDR3 loop: CASSSTESSYSSPLHS. The CDR3 DNA reads as TGTGCCAGTAGTAGTACAGAGAGCTCCTATAGTTCACCCCTCCACTCT.

This clonotype was seen ten or more times. The chain is built from TRBV7-8 and TRBJ2-1, with TRBD2 as a possible D gene (7 bases). From germline, CDR1 is SGHVS and CDR2 FQNEAQ. The CDR3 length is 17 residues. The V and J ends lost 1 base and 0 bases respectively, with 13 bases between them. This chain's CDR3 is CASSLVGGPYSYNEQFF. CDR3 coding DNA: TGTGCCAGCAGCTTAGTCGGGGGGCCCTACTCCTACAATGAGCAGTTCTTC. Filled out from reference TRBV7-8 and TRBJ2-1, the complete variable domain reads GAGVSQSPRYKVAKRGQDVALRCDPISGHVSLFWYQQALGQGPEFLTYFQNEAQLDKSGLPSDRFFAERPEGSVSTLKIQRTQQEDSAVYLCASSLVGGPYSYNEQFFGPGTRLTVL.

The sample holds many counts of this clonotype. V usage is TRBV19 and J usage is TRBJ1-2; D is possibly TRBD1 (5 bases). V was trimmed by 0 bases and J by 0 bases, leaving 14 bases between them. Germline V gives CDR1 LNHDA, CDR2 SQIVND (reference sequence). There are 17 residues in the CDR3. This CDR3 is CASSIDRDRDSNYGYTF. CDR3 bases: TGTGCCAGTAGTATAGATCGGGACCGCGATTCTAACTATGGCTACACCTTC. The full variable domain, completed using reference TRBV19 and TRBJ1-2, is DGGITQSPKYLFRKEGQNVTLSCEQNLNHDAMYWYRQDPGQGLRLIYYSQIVNDFQKGDIAEGYSVSREKKESFPLTVTSAQKNPTAFYLCASSIDRDRDSNYGYTFGSGTRLTVV.

This clonotype showed up many times. The CDR3 is CASILQGGYGYTF. CDR3 in DNA: TGTGCCAGCATATTACAGGGGGGCTATGGCTACACCTTC. The chain couples TRBV2 to TRBJ1-2; TRBD1 matches at 8 bases. Germline loops: CDR1 SNHLY, CDR2 FYNNEI. V lost 7 bases to trimming and J lost 4 bases; unmatched junction nucleotides: 5. This CDR3 is 13 amino acids long.

This clonotype was recorded at least ten times. V usage is TRBV28 and J usage is TRBJ2-7, with 11 bases identical to TRBD2. The trim removed 4 bases at V and 7 bases at J, leaving 9 bases unmatched. This CDR3 comprises 15 residues. The germline V gene has CDR1 MDHEN and CDR2 SYDVKM. The CDR3 DNA reads TGTGCCAGCAGTTATACTAGCGGGAGTCTCGATGAGCAGTACTTC. It encodes CASSYTSGSLDEQYF.

As for this clonotype: This clone may be a read error of a much larger clone one base away. V and J are TRBV27 and TRBJ2-1, with a weak D call TRBD1 (6 bases). Germline V gene sequence: CDR1 MNHEY, CDR2 SMNVEV (reference sequence). The length of the CDR3 is 13 residues. DNA of the CDR3: TGTGTCAGCAGTTCCACAGGGCACAATGAGCAGTTCTTC. The encoded protein is CVSSSTGHNEQFF.

This clonotype has ten or more counts. The V and J genes are TRBV5-1 and TRBJ2-7; 7 bases are shared with TRBD1. Per the germline V gene, CDR1 is SGHRS and CDR2 is YFSETQ. This CDR3 has 14 amino acids. J gave up 5 bases and V 3 bases, and 8 bases lay outside the gene matches. This CDR3 is CASSSIHRGDEQYF. The CDR3 DNA sequence: TGCGCCAGCAGCTCGATTCACAGGGGAGACGAGCAGTACTTC. Full variable domain (missing parts from reference TRBV5-1 and TRBJ2-7): KAGVTQTPRYLIKTRGQQVTLSCSPISGHRSVSWYQQTPGQGLQFLFEYFSETQRNKGNFPGRFSGRQFSNSRSEMNVSTLELGDSALYLCASSSIHRGDEQYFGPGTRLTVT.

A note on this clonotype: Just one base apart from a much larger clone, this may be a read error. The rearrangement links TRBV5-5 to TRBJ2-4, with 8 nucleotides matching TRBD1. This CDR3 has 20 residues. Germline CDR1 and CDR2: SGHKS and YYEKEE (reference sequence). The CDR3 DNA reads as TGTGCCAGCAGCGAAGGACAGGGTTTGGGCTTTCTTATAGCCAAAACCATTCAGTACTTC. This sequence encodes CASSEGQGLGFLIAKTIQYF.

This clonotype has more than one count but fewer than ten. This CDR3 reads CASSYGPGTANTEAFF. The CDR3 bases are TGTGCCAGCAGTTACGGCCCAGGGACAGCCAACACTGAAGCTTTCTTT. The chain recombines TRBV6-5 with TRBJ1-1, with 7 bases fitting TRBD1. CDR3 size: 16 residues. Germline-derived CDR1 and CDR2 are MNHEY and SVGAGI. The V segment lost 2 bases and the J segment 2 bases; nucleotides outside the gene matches: 8.

V usage is TRBV15 and J usage is TRBJ1-2; perhaps TRBD1 as D (6 bases). Trimming left V 4 bases short and J 0 bases short, with 15 bases between. The CDR3 has 16 residues. From germline, CDR1 is LNHNV and CDR2 YYDKDF (reference sequence). CDR3 in amino acids: CATSINAGHSNYGYTF. The CDR3 DNA is TGTGCCACCAGCATAAACGCGGGACACTCTAACTATGGCTACACCTTC.

This clonotype was picked up many times. The rearrangement uses TRBV19 and TRBJ1-2, with 12 positions matching TRBD1. Germline V lookup: CDR1 LNHDA, CDR2 SQIVND (reference sequence). There are 17 residues in the CDR3. Trimming took 5 bases from V and 4 from J; bases not matched to a gene: 11. The CDR3 DNA sequence: TGTGCCAGTAGTTCCCGGGACAGGGGGCTAATGAGCTATGGCTACACCTTC. It yields the protein CASSSRDRGLMSYGYTF.

To note about this clonotype: A much larger clone lies one base from this, so it may be a read error. As the CDR3 is not closed by the conserved phenylalanine or tryptophan, this likely results from a read error. The genes are TRBV7-9 and TRBJ2-4; no definite D call. CDR1 is SEHNR and CDR2 is FQNEAQ in the germline V gene (reference sequence). Trimming pared 4 bases from V and 3 bases from J, leaving 10 bases between. This CDR3 has 14 amino acids. CDR3 loop: CASSSTMGKNIQYS. DNA for the CDR3: TGTGCCAGCAGCTCTACCATGGGCAAAAACATTCAGTACTCC.

Note on this clonotype: A much larger clone lies a single base off, so this may be a read error. The CDR3 region is CASGQATAHSNQPQHF. The CDR3 coding sequence is TGTGCCAGCGGCCAGGCGACAGCACATAGCAATCAGCCCCAGCATTTT. The chain couples TRBV6-2 or TRBV6-3 to TRBJ1-5, with D perhaps matching TRBD1 (5 bases). Germline assignment: CDR1 MNHEY and CDR2 SVGEGT. V was clipped by 8 bases and J by 0 bases, with 17 bases between them. The length of the CDR3 is 16 residues.